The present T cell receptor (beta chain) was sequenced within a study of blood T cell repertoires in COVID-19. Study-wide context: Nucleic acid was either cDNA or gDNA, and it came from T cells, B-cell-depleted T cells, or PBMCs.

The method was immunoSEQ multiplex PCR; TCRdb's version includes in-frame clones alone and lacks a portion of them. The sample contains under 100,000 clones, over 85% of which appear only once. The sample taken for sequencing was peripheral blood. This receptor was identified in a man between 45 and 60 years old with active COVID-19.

The CDR3 spells CASSLATQGLDTQYF. In DNA form, the CDR3 reads TGTGCCAGCAGCTTAGCGACACAGGGGTTAGATACGCAGTATTTT. The chain is built from TRBV7-2 and TRBJ2-3, with 7 bases lining up with TRBD1. The J segment lost 5 bases and the V segment lost 0 bases, leaving 5 bases of the junction unmatched. CDR1 SGHTA and CDR2 FQGNSA come from the germline V gene. CDR3 length: 15 residues.